The subject of this entry is one T cell receptor (beta chain). In this sample, this clonotype turned up a few times. Its antigen is currently not known. The record has no base qualities; no much larger clone is one base away. This sample is drawn from a study of naive and memory T cell subsets (dated by TCRdb to 2016 to 2017). About the study as a whole: An open-source, UMI-based TCR alpha and beta sequencing pipeline was applied to sorted naive and memory peripheral blood T cell subsets. The results of the functional CMV T cell responses matched the IgG serology results in every case. RNA was DNase-treated and reverse transcribed with TCR constant-region primers, mostly using SuperScript III.

Overall study outcomes, separate from this receptor: TCR abundance followed a power law whose exponent differed between naive and memory subsets but was consistent across the three individuals. Clonotypes were defined as single alpha or beta chain sequences, not paired alpha/beta receptors. The repertoire findings for the naive and memory subsets could not be validated against a ground truth, as none was available. RNA-based TCR counts may be influenced by expression changes linked to T cell activation and differentiation. After error correction, only a single occurrence was seen for over 95% of naive TCR sequences, so much steeper abundance distributions were produced than in memory subsets. In both CD4 and CD8 cells, going from naive through CM, EM and EMRA, the Gini index went up while Shannon and inverse Simpson diversity went down.

The CDR3 numbers 15 residues from cysteine through phenylalanine. Only CDR3 DNA is held: 45 bases, read in frame from base 1. V sheds 8 bases and J sheds 0 bases, leaving 16 bases between their ends. Via the germline V gene, CDR1 is MNHEY and CDR2 SVGEGT. From the second PCR step on, the TCR alpha and beta chain libraries were amplified in separate reactions. To determine each donor's CMV status, fresh PBMCs were stimulated overnight with CMV viral lysate, and IFNgamma production from CD4+ T cells was then assessed. Miltenyi beads were used first to positively select CD4 T cells, and CD8 T cells were then positively selected from the CD4-negative fraction. Cells were stained for CD3, CD4, CD8, CD45RA, CD27 and a live/dead dye and were sorted on a BD Aria II into four subsets based on CD45RA and CD27. Blood came from a few healthy volunteers, each fractionated into CD4 and CD8 T cells and then into four differentiation subsets. Roughly 120 ml of peripheral blood was collected from each donor, and PBMC were isolated from the blood using Ficoll-Paque PLUS density-gradient centrifugation. After sorting, cells were lysed in RLT buffer, RNA was extracted using a Qiagen RNeasy kit, and the extracted RNA was stored at -80 degrees C.

Library construction relied on UMI-ligation and nested PCR. The beta constant-region primer was an equimolar mix of two oligonucleotides covering both TRBC1 and TRBC2. T4 RNA ligase 1 ligated a single-stranded oligonucleotide carrying the SP2 primer and a 12-nucleotide UMI to the cDNA 3' end. Four rounds of PCR were used to amplify ligated cDNA, with nested alpha and beta constant-region primers being used together with the SP2 primer. Incubation of the ligation reaction was carried out at 16 degrees C for about 19-24 hours. PCR2 was typically performed as a SYBR Green qPCR and was stopped at a predetermined threshold so that over-amplification was prevented. Apart from the first purification, every purification step used Agencourt AMPure XP magnetic beads. Library amounts were measured by Qubit and library quality was assessed on a TapeStation, where the main peak was expected at around 650 bp. Pooled libraries were sequenced on an Illumina MiSeq using v2 2x251 paired-end kits, and typically roughly 0.85-2 million reads were obtained per sample. Each sample library was pooled at around 4.1 nM, and about 5-8% PhiX was included to improve cluster recognition. The paper's processing steps were these. Using tag matching that tolerated one base-pair mismatch, Decombinator assigned V and J genes to FASTQ reads that had been processed by Demultiplexor. Collapsinator used UMIs to correct both sequencing errors and frequency errors arising from PCR heterogeneity. TCRs were translated and CDR3s were extracted from the conserved cysteine to the FGXG phenylalanine by CDR3Translator, with non-productive sequences being flagged. Gini, Shannon entropy and inverse Simpson indices were calculated on repertoires that had been subsampled to equal numbers of UMI-defined TCRs. Within the linear range, a power law was fitted by maximum likelihood to the distributions of clonotype abundance. On one naive CD8 sample, the pipeline and MIGEC gave similar UMI counts, unique TCR numbers and clonal distributions. The repertoires were searched for approximately 7,000 CMV-associated CDR3 sequences that had been compiled from VDJdb and a published dataset. In-frame beta chains were kept once TCRdb had trimmed the public reads at Q25 with fastp and called clones with MiXCR. Each CDR3 protein gets just one entry, which takes the most common genes and DNA from the rows behind it. Here the V and J calls rest on TCRdb's processing, not on the authors' analysis. This sample is represented by roughly 91,000 distinct CDR3 sequences; roughly 13% of them were singletons. 0.75% to 1% of the sample belongs to the ten largest clones.

In this chain, TRBV6-2 or TRBV6-3 is recombined with TRBJ2-5; perhaps TRBD2 is the D gene, with 6 bases matching. The clonotype originates from a human donor in good health. The specimen was central memory CD4+ T cells from blood. Explained via the paper, the cell subset or site label denotes: central memory, CD45RA- CD27+. The DNA sequence is given as TGTGCCAGCTCGGGTTTGGGGGGATACCAAGAGACCCAGTACTTC. Translated, this is CASSGLGGYQETQYF.